This is a list of T cell receptor beta chains from one sample in a study of cytomegalovirus exposure and HLA in healthy donors. Method: immunoSEQ multiplex PCR; TCRdb's copy keeps in-frame clones and lacks some. The table lists 77,000 or so clones, roughly 76% of them singletons. Sample: PBMCs. These receptors were taken from a woman between 40 and 50 years old in good health and CMV-seronegative. Each CDR3 is given with its conserved first and last residue. The order of the fields is J gene, clone size, D gene, V gene, CDR3 DNA, CDR3 protein. A D gene is named only where the DNA matches it firmly. Some rows mark clone size as missing; the rest say once, few, many or name a class of expanded clone.

j_gene: TRBJ1-4
abundance: -
d_gene: TRBD1
v_gene: TRBV9
CDR3nt: TGTGCCAGCAGCGCATTGACAGGGGCTGATGAAAAACTGTTTTTT
CDR3aa: CASSALTGADEKLFF

j_gene: TRBJ1-2
abundance: -
d_gene: TRBD1
v_gene: TRBV5-1
CDR3nt: TGCGCCAGCAGCTTGAGGACAGGGCATGGCTACACCTTC
CDR3aa: CASSLRTGHGYTF

j_gene: TRBJ1-6
abundance: -
d_gene: -
v_gene: TRBV7-7
CDR3nt: TGTGCCAGCAGCTTCCGGGAGGATTCACCCCTCCACTTT
CDR3aa: CASSFREDSPLHF

j_gene: TRBJ2-7
abundance: -
d_gene: -
v_gene: TRBV5-1
CDR3nt: TGCGCCAGCAGCTTGGCCCCGGGGGGGACAGAGTACTACGAGCAGTACTTC
CDR3aa: CASSLAPGGTEYYEQYF

j_gene: TRBJ2-6
abundance: -
d_gene: TRBD1
v_gene: TRBV6-6
CDR3nt: TGTGCCAGCAGTTCCAAAGACAGGGCTGGGGCCAACGTCCTGACTTTC
CDR3aa: CASSSKDRAGANVLTF

j_gene: TRBJ2-3
abundance: -
d_gene: TRBD2
v_gene: TRBV19
CDR3nt: TGTGCCAGTAGTATCTGGACTAGCGGGGGGTATTCAGATACGCAGTATTTT
CDR3aa: CASSIWTSGGYSDTQYF

j_gene: TRBJ2-3
abundance: -
d_gene: -
v_gene: TRBV14
CDR3nt: TGTGCCAGCAGCCCCGGACAGTCTAGCACAGATACGCAGTATTTT
CDR3aa: CASSPGQSSTDTQYF

j_gene: TRBJ2-1
abundance: -
d_gene: -
v_gene: TRBV18
CDR3nt: TGTGCCAGCTCACCTAATTACAATGAGCAGTTCTTC
CDR3aa: CASSPNYNEQFF

j_gene: TRBJ2-1
abundance: few
d_gene: -
v_gene: TRBV11-3
CDR3nt: TGTGCCAGCAGCTTAGATCCCAGAGGTACAGGGAGTCAATCCTACAATGAGCAGTTCTTC
CDR3aa: CASSLDPRGTGSQSYNEQFF

j_gene: TRBJ2-6
abundance: few
d_gene: -
v_gene: TRBV5-1
CDR3nt: TGCGCCAGCAGCGGCAGGGGCTCTGGGGCCAACGTCCTGACTTTC
CDR3aa: CASSGRGSGANVLTF

j_gene: TRBJ2-3
abundance: few
d_gene: -
v_gene: TRBV5-1
CDR3nt: TGCGCCAGCACCTTTGGCGGAGGGTCCACAGATACGCAGTATTTT
CDR3aa: CASTFGGGSTDTQYF

j_gene: TRBJ2-2
abundance: -
d_gene: TRBD2
v_gene: TRBV11-3
CDR3nt: TGTGCCAGCAGCTTAGCCTTTAGCGGGACCAAGGCCGGGGAGCTGTTTTTT
CDR3aa: CASSLAFSGTKAGELFF

j_gene: TRBJ2-3
abundance: -
d_gene: -
v_gene: TRBV30
CDR3nt: TGTGCCTGGAGCCGGTCCCGGGTTGATACGCAGTATTTT
CDR3aa: CAWSRSRVDTQYF

j_gene: TRBJ2-7
abundance: -
d_gene: -
v_gene: TRBV28
CDR3nt: TGTGCCAGCAGTTTAAACAGGCGTCTTTACGAGCAGTACTTC
CDR3aa: CASSLNRRLYEQYF

j_gene: TRBJ2-2
abundance: once
d_gene: TRBD1
v_gene: TRBV6-1
CDR3nt: TGTGCCAGCAGGAGGACAGGACTCAACACCGGGGAGCTGTTTTTT
CDR3aa: CASRRTGLNTGELFF

j_gene: TRBJ2-3
abundance: few
d_gene: -
v_gene: TRBV6-4
CDR3nt: TGTGCCAGCAGTGACTCAGGGGGTACGGGAGATACGCAGTATTTT
CDR3aa: CASSDSGGTGDTQYF

j_gene: TRBJ1-2
abundance: -
d_gene: TRBD1
v_gene: TRBV19
CDR3nt: TGTGCCAGTAGCGTAACCGGGACAGAAGTATGGGGCTACACCTTC
CDR3aa: CASSVTGTEVWGYTF

j_gene: TRBJ2-3
abundance: -
d_gene: -
v_gene: TRBV7-9
CDR3nt: TGTGCCAGCAGCATGGCACAGGGTACGCAGTATTTT
CDR3aa: CASSMAQGTQYF

j_gene: TRBJ1-1
abundance: few
d_gene: -
v_gene: TRBV5-6
CDR3nt: TGTGCCAGCAGCTTCGGAGCTGATAACACTGAAGCTTTCTTT
CDR3aa: CASSFGADNTEAFF

j_gene: TRBJ1-1
abundance: -
d_gene: TRBD1
v_gene: TRBV9
CDR3nt: TGTGCCAGCAGCCCCGGCTCGGGACAGGGCCGAAGGACTGAAGCTTTCTTT
CDR3aa: CASSPGSGQGRRTEAFF

j_gene: TRBJ2-5
abundance: -
d_gene: -
v_gene: TRBV19
CDR3nt: TGTGCCAGTAGTATAGTAACAGCACAGAAAGAGACCCAGTACTTC
CDR3aa: CASSIVTAQKETQYF

j_gene: TRBJ1-6
abundance: -
d_gene: TRBD1
v_gene: TRBV7-9
CDR3nt: TGTGCCAGCAGCGCGACAGGGTATAATTCACCCCTCCACTTT
CDR3aa: CASSATGYNSPLHF

j_gene: TRBJ2-2
abundance: -
d_gene: TRBD2
v_gene: TRBV7-3
CDR3nt: TGTGCCAGCAGCATCGGACTAGCGAAGAACACCGGGGAGCTGTTTTTT
CDR3aa: CASSIGLAKNTGELFF

j_gene: TRBJ2-2
abundance: few
d_gene: TRBD2
v_gene: TRBV27
CDR3nt: TGTGCCAGCAGTTTAAGGGTGGGAGGGACTCGCCCTTATGCAAGAAGGGGCACCGGGGAGCTGTTTTTT
CDR3aa: CASSLRVGGTRPYARRGTGELFF

j_gene: TRBJ2-3
abundance: -
d_gene: -
v_gene: TRBV7-8
CDR3nt: TGTGCCAGCACTAACACAGATACGCAGTATTTT
CDR3aa: CASTNTDTQYF

j_gene: TRBJ1-1
abundance: few
d_gene: -
v_gene: TRBV27
CDR3nt: TGTGCCAGCAGCGGGGACAAATCCACTGAAGCTTTCTTT
CDR3aa: CASSGDKSTEAFF

j_gene: TRBJ1-1
abundance: -
d_gene: -
v_gene: TRBV30
CDR3nt: TGTGCCTGGACTGTGGGAGCAAACACTGAAGCTTTCTTT
CDR3aa: CAWTVGANTEAFF

j_gene: TRBJ1-5
abundance: -
d_gene: TRBD1
v_gene: TRBV27
CDR3nt: TGTGCCAGCAGTTTAAGGACAGGGCGCTTCGAGCCCCAGCATTTT
CDR3aa: CASSLRTGRFEPQHF

j_gene: TRBJ1-5
abundance: -
d_gene: TRBD1
v_gene: TRBV6-1
CDR3nt: TGTGCCAGCAGTACACGACAGGGGGATCAGCCCCAGCATTTT
CDR3aa: CASSTRQGDQPQHF

j_gene: TRBJ1-1
abundance: -
d_gene: -
v_gene: TRBV27
CDR3nt: TGTGCCAGCAGTTTATTGGGGCCTGGGGCTGAAGCTTTCTTT
CDR3aa: CASSLLGPGAEAFF

j_gene: TRBJ1-1
abundance: once
d_gene: TRBD1
v_gene: TRBV5-1
CDR3nt: TGCGCCAGCAGCTTGGCAGGGGGGTACACTGAAGCTTTCTTT
CDR3aa: CASSLAGGYTEAFF

j_gene: TRBJ2-5
abundance: -
d_gene: TRBD1
v_gene: TRBV19
CDR3nt: TGTGCCAGTAGTATTTCTGGTACGGACTTCGGACAGGGGGCCGGAGAGACCCAGTACTTC
CDR3aa: CASSISGTDFGQGAGETQYF

j_gene: TRBJ1-6
abundance: -
d_gene: -
v_gene: TRBV5-1
CDR3nt: TGCGCCAGCAGCTTGGGGCAGGTACCTAATTCACCCCTCCACTTT
CDR3aa: CASSLGQVPNSPLHF

j_gene: TRBJ2-7
abundance: -
d_gene: TRBD1
v_gene: TRBV6-5
CDR3nt: TGTGCCAGCAGTTCACCAGACAGGGGTCGGTACGAGCAGTACTTC
CDR3aa: CASSSPDRGRYEQYF

j_gene: TRBJ2-2
abundance: few
d_gene: TRBD1
v_gene: TRBV7-3
CDR3nt: TGTGCCAGCACCCCGGGACAGGGAAACACCGGGGAGCTGTTTTTT
CDR3aa: CASTPGQGNTGELFF

j_gene: TRBJ2-1
abundance: -
d_gene: -
v_gene: TRBV5-1
CDR3nt: TGCGCCAGCAGCTTGGACAGCCCATACAATGAGCAGTTCTTC
CDR3aa: CASSLDSPYNEQFF

j_gene: TRBJ1-1
abundance: -
d_gene: -
v_gene: TRBV11-2
CDR3nt: TGTGCCAGCAGCGCGGGAACAGGAACTAACACTGAAGCTTTCTTT
CDR3aa: CASSAGTGTNTEAFF

j_gene: TRBJ2-3
abundance: -
d_gene: -
v_gene: TRBV4-1
CDR3nt: TGCGCCAGCAGTTGGGAGCTTAACGGGGATACGCAGTATTTT
CDR3aa: CASSWELNGDTQYF

j_gene: TRBJ1-5
abundance: -
d_gene: TRBD1
v_gene: TRBV28
CDR3nt: TGTGCCAGCAGCCCCGCCCGACAGGGAGTTAGCAATCAGCCCCAGCATTTT
CDR3aa: CASSPARQGVSNQPQHF

j_gene: TRBJ2-3
abundance: -
d_gene: TRBD1
v_gene: TRBV7-2
CDR3nt: TGTGCCAGCAGCCCCTGGACAGGGATGAGAGGCACAGATACGCAGTATTTT
CDR3aa: CASSPWTGMRGTDTQYF